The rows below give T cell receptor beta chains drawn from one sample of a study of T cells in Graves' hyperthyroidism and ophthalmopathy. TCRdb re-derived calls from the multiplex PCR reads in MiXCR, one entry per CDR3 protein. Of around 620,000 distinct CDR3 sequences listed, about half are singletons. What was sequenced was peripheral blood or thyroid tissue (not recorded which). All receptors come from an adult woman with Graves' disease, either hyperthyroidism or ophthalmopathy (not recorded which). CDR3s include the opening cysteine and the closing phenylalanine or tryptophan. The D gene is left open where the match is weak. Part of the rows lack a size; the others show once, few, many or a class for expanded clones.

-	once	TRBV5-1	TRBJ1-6	TGCGCCAGCAGCTTCAGTCGGACCCTGAATTCACCCCTCCACTTT	CASSFSRTLNSPLHF
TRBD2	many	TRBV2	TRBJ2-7	TGTGCCAGCAGATCGACTAGCGGGGACTACGAGCAGTACTTC	CASRSTSGDYEQYF
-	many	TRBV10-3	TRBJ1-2	TGTGCCATCAGGAGGATCGGGGTTGACTATGGCTACACCTTC	CAIRRIGVDYGYTF
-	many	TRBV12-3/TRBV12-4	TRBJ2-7	TGTGCCAGCAGTTTAGGGACCCTGAGCTACGAGCAGTACTTC	CASSLGTLSYEQYF
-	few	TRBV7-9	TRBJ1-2	TGTGCCAGCAGCTTGGTTGTATTGTACAGTTCCACGAACTATGGCTACACCTTC	CASSLVVLYSSTNYGYTF
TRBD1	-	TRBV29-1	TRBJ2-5	TGCAGCGCGACAGGGGGAGGTACGGAGACCCAGTACTTC	CSATGGGTETQYF
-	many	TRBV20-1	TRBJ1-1	TGCAGTGCTAGAGTTTTTACAGGGCCTTTTGGAGCTTTCTTT	CSARVFTGPFGAFF
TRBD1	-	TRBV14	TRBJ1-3	TGTGCCAGCAACCGAGACCCAGGGGGAAGTGGAAACACCATATATTTT	CASNRDPGGSGNTIYF
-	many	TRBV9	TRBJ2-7	TGTGCCAGCAGCGTAGCTACCGTCTCGGACGAGCAGTACTTC	CASSVATVSDEQYF
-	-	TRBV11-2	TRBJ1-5	TGTGCCAGCAGCCCTGGGGAGTATAGCAATCAGCCCCAGCATTTT	CASSPGEYSNQPQHF
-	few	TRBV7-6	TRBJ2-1	TGTGCCAGCTCACCCTCCTACAATGAGCAGTTCTTC	CASSPSYNEQFF
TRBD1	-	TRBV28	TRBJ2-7	TGTACCAGCAGTCGGCGGACAGGGACCTACGAGCAGTACTTC	CTSSRRTGTYEQYF
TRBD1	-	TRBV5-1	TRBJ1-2	TGCGCCAGCAGCTTGGGGACAGGGACCATCTATGGCTACACCTTC	CASSLGTGTIYGYTF
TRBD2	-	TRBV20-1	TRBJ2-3	TGCAGTGCTAGCCCCGCAACTAGCGGAACAGATACGCAGTATTTT	CSASPATSGTDTQYF
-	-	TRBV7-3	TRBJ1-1	TGCGCCAGCAGCCGACGAGAGAGGAAAGCTTTCTTT	CASSRRERKAFF
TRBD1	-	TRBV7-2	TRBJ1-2	TGTGCCAGCAGCCAAAGGGACAGGGCGGGCTACACCTTC	CASSQRDRAGYTF
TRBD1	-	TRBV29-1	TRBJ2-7	TGCAGCGTTGACGGGGGACAGGGCGGGCACGAGCAGTACTTC	CSVDGGQGGHEQYF
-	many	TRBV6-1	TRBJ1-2	TGTGCCAGCATGCAATTTCCGGCAGGGCGAGGTGATGGCTACACCTTC	CASMQFPAGRGDGYTF
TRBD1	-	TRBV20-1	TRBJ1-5	TGCAGTGCACCCGGACAGGGGGCGATTCAGCCCCAGCATTTT	CSAPGQGAIQPQHF
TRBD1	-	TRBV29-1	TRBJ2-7	TGCAGCAGTAGGATCGGACAGGGCTACGAGCAGTACTTC	CSSRIGQGYEQYF
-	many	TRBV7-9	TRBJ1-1	TGTGCCAGCAGACCCCCGAGGGTTGATGAAGCTTTCTTT	CASRPPRVDEAFF
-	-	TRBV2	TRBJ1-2	TGTGCCAGCAGCTTGGAAGATGCTTATGGCTACACCTTC	CASSLEDAYGYTF
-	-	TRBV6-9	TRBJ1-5	TGTGCCAGCAGAATGGGACGGGAGTTTGGCAATCAGCCCCAGCATTTT	CASRMGREFGNQPQHF